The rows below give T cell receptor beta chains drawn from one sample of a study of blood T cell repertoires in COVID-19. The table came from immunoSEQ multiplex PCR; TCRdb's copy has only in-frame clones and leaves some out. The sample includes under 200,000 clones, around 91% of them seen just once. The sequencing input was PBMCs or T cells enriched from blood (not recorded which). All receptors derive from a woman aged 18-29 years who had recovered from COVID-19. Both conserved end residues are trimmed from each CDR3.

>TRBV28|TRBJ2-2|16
ASSGTGTDFANTGELF
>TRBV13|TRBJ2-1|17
ASRTSGKAIGSTYNEQF
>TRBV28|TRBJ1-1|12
ASSLTQINTEAF
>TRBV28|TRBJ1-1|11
ASQGQGVTMAF
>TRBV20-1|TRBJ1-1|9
GGQLNTEAF
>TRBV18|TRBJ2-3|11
ASSPTSTDTQY
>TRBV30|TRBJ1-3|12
AWSGRGSGNTIY
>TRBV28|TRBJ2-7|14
ASSLRRRGTPYEQY
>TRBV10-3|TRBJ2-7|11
AITRLNSYEQY
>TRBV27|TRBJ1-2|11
ASSRPGVRGYT
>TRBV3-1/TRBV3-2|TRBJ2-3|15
ASSRDPGTSGTDTQY
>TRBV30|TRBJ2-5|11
AWSLTRGETQY
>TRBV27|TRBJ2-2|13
ASSTPAGATGELF
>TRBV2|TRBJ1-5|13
ASSQDSGTNQPQH
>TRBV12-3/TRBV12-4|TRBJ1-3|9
ASGAGNTIY
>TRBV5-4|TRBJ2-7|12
ASSSEAGHYEQY
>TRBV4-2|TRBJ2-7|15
ASSQVQGGRNLYEQY
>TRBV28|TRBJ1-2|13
ASSLEGRVGYGYT
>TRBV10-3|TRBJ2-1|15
AISELAPGTSGDEQF
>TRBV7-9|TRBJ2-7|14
ASSSLLSDRVDEQY